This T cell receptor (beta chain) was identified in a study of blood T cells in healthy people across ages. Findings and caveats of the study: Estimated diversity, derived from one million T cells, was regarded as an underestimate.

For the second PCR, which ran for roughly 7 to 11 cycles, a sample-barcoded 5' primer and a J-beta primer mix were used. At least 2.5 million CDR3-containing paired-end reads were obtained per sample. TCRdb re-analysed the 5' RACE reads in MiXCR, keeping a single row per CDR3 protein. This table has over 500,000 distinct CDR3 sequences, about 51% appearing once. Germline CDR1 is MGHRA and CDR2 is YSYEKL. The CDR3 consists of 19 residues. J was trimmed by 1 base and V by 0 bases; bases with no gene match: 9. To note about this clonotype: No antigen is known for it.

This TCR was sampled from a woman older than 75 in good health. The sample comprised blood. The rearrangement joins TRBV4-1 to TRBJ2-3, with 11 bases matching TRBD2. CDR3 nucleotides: TGCGCCAGCAGCCAAGATATTGTTAGCGGGGGGGCTCGCACAGATACGCAGTATTTT. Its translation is CASSQDIVSGGARTDTQYF.